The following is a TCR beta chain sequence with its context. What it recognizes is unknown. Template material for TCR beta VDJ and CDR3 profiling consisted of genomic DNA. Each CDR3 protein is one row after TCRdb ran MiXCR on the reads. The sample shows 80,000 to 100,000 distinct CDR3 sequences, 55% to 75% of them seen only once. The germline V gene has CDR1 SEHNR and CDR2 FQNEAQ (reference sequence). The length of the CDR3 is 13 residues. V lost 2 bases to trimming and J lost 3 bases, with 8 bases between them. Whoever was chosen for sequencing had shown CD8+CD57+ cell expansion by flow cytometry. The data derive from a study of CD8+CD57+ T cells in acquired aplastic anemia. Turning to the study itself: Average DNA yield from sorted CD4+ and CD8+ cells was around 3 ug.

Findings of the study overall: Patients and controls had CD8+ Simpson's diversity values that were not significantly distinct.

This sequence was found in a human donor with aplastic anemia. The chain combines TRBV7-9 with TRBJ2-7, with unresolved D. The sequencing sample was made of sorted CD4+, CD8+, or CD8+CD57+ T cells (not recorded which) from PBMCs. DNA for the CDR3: TGTGCCAGCAGCTTACCCAGTTACTACGAGCAGTACTTC. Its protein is CASSLPSYYEQYF. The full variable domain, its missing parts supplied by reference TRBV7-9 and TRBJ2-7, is DTGVSQNPRHKITKRGQNVTFRCDPISEHNRLYWYRQTLGQGPEFLTYFQNEAQLEKSRLLSDRFSAERPKGSFSTLEIQRTEQGDSAMYLCASSLPSYYEQYFGPGTRLTVT.